The 12 T cell receptor beta chains below were found in one sample sequenced in a study of T-cell memory formation after mild COVID-19. TCRdb re-called the 5' RACE reads through MiXCR, storing one row per CDR3 protein. This sample carries 13,000 or so distinct CDR3 sequences, around 12% of them seen once, and the ten largest clones take about 49%. What was sequenced was PBMCs or a T cell subset sorted from them (not recorded which). All receptors derive from an adult woman who had mild COVID-19 (a few samples of this study predate the infection). Cell type and time point are not known.

There are many counts of this clonotype. V gene TRBV11-3 combines with J gene TRBJ2-4, with a tentative D call TRBD2 (6 bases). The CDR3 runs to 18 residues. Trimming shortened V by 1 base and J by 2 bases, and 18 bases separated the two germline ends. Germline CDR1 SGHNT, CDR2 YENEEA. The CDR3 here is CASSLAASGVASKNIQYF. CDR3 in DNA: TGTGCCAGCAGCTTAGCTGCGTCGGGAGTCGCGTCCAAAAACATTCAGTACTTC.

This clonotype was observed many times. J is TRBJ2-1 and V is TRBV6-5; D possibly corresponds to TRBD2 (5 bases). V was trimmed by 6 bases and J by 0 bases, leaving 21 bases between them. The CDR3 has 18 amino acids. Germline lookup yields CDR1 MNHEY and CDR2 SVGAGI. This CDR3 is CASSPSGLAAISYNEQFF. The CDR3 DNA is TGTGCCAGCAGCCCCTCAGGTCTAGCCGCCATCTCCTACAATGAGCAGTTCTTC.

There are a few counts of this clonotype. The J gene is TRBJ2-2, the V gene TRBV5-5, with 9 bases aligning to TRBD1. V gave up 4 bases and J gave up 6 bases; unmatched junction bases: 7. The CDR3 totals 15 residues. The germline gives CDR1 SGHKS, CDR2 YYEKEE (reference sequence). The CDR3 sequence is CASSDPGQGPGELFF. CDR3 nucleotide sequence: TGTGCCAGCAGCGACCCGGGACAGGGCCCCGGGGAGCTGTTTTTT.

This clonotype was seen repeatedly, ten times or more. The CDR3 nucleotides read TGCGCCAGCAGCCAAGATACAGGGAGAGCTTTCTTT. Residues: CASSQDTGRAFF. This chain uses TRBV4-1 with TRBJ1-1; TRBD1 might be the D (6 bases). V was trimmed by 0 bases and J by 10 bases, leaving 9 bases between them. The CDR3 contains 12 residues. CDR1 is MGHRA, CDR2 YSYEKL, per germline.

This clonotype was counted at least ten times. V is TRBV6-6 and J is TRBJ2-7; 12 bases are shared with TRBD1. The V gene's germline CDR1 is MNHNY and CDR2 SVGAGI (reference sequence). There are 16 residues in the CDR3. The trim removed 9 bases at V and 2 bases at J, leaving 11 bases unmatched. CDR3 residues: CASCPTWDRGPYEQYF. The CDR3 region has the DNA TGTGCCAGTTGCCCCACCTGGGACAGGGGGCCCTACGAGCAGTACTTC.

This clonotype was found many times. The chain joins TRBV6-5 to TRBJ2-7, with 8 bases aligning to TRBD2. Germline CDR1 reads MNHEY; CDR2 reads SVGAGI. This CDR3 has 13 amino acids. Losses at the gene ends were 11 bases for V and 4 bases for J; bases not matched to a gene: 10. The CDR3 nucleotides are TGTGCCTGCGCCCCGGGGGGGGGTTACGAGCAGTACTTC. It encodes CACAPGGGYEQYF.

This clonotype has at least ten counts. This CDR3 reads CASSSRTSGPEQFF. In nucleotides, the CDR3 is TGCGCCAGCAGCTCCCGGACTAGCGGTCCGGAGCAGTTCTTC. This rearrangement joins TRBV5-1 to TRBJ2-1; 10 bases align to TRBD2. J gave up 10 bases and V 3 bases, and 7 bases lay outside the gene matches. Germline CDR1 is SGHRS and CDR2 is YFSETQ. The CDR3 is made up of 14 amino acids.

This clonotype was counted many times. The chain joins TRBV20-1 to TRBJ1-2; no clear D gene. V was clipped by 1 base and J by 3 bases, with 15 bases between them. This CDR3 contains 15 residues. Per germline, CDR1 DFQATT and CDR2 SNEGSKA (reference sequence). For the CDR3, the DNA is TGCAGTGCTAGAGCCCCGGCAGCCCCAGACTATGGCTACACCTTC. This sequence encodes CSARAPAAPDYGYTF.

This clonotype was detected ten times or more. The genes are TRBV28 and TRBJ2-7, with D perhaps assigned TRBD1 or TRBD2 (6 bases each). The CDR3 consists of 14 residues. Germline CDR1 and CDR2: MDHEN and SYDVKM. V was pared by 8 bases and J by 7 bases, with 21 bases between. The CDR3 loop reads CASLSGRGGGEQYF. The CDR3 DNA reads as TGTGCCAGCCTTTCAGGCAGGGGAGGTGGGGAGCAGTACTTC.

This clonotype was counted at least ten times. This rearrangement joins TRBV7-6 to TRBJ2-2, with 7 bases lining up with TRBD2. The CDR3 loop spans 19 amino acids. CDR1 SGHVS and CDR2 FNYEAQ come from the germline V gene. The trim removed 1 base at V and 2 bases at J, leaving 13 bases unmatched. CDR3 region: CASSLVPGGRGTNTGELFF. For the CDR3, the DNA is TGTGCCAGCAGCTTAGTCCCCGGAGGGCGGGGGACCAACACCGGGGAGCTGTTTTTT.

The sample holds many counts of this clonotype. This sequence joins TRBV4-3 and TRBJ2-7; 7 bases fit TRBD1. The CDR3 length is 13 residues. The V gene end was trimmed by 1 base and the J gene end by 4 bases; junction bases not matched to a gene: 1. Germline values: CDR1 LGHNA, CDR2 YSLEER. The CDR3 loop is CASSQARGYEQYF. CDR3 in DNA: TGCGCCAGCAGCCAAGCCAGGGGGTACGAGCAGTACTTC.

This clonotype was observed many times. The CDR3 is CATSRDPSTGGEQYF. CDR3 nucleotide sequence: TGTGCCACCAGCAGAGATCCCTCAACAGGGGGTGAGCAGTACTTC. This sequence joins TRBV15 and TRBJ2-7; 8 nucleotides match TRBD1. The length of the CDR3 is 15 residues. The germline gives CDR1 LNHNV, CDR2 YYDKDF (reference sequence). Unmatched junction bases numbered 8, after V lost 0 bases and J lost 7 bases.